This entry is about one T cell receptor beta chain. The target antigen is unknown. This specimen belongs to a study of CXCR3-negative and CXCR3-positive naive CD8 T cells. Notes on the study in general: TRB CDR3 hydrophobicity was greater in CXCR3-positive naive cells than in CXCR3-negative naive cells.

CDR3 size: 14 residues. The V gene's germline CDR1 is MNHEY and CDR2 SVGAGI. The libraries of TRB cDNA were constructed through 5' RACE using UMI labels. With the 5' RACE reads reprocessed, TCRdb shows one record per CDR3 protein and no DNA. The table for this sample gives around 130,000 distinct CDR3 sequences. This TCR derives from a human donor in good health. Some clones in this sample may be carry-over from other donors' samples. The chain is built from TRBV6-5 and TRBJ2-2; TCRdb lists TRBD1, though no DNA is available to test this call. Sequencing input: naive CXCR3+ CD8+ T cells from blood. The sample's subset: CD45RO-CCR7+CD27+CD95- naive CD8+ T cells expressing CXCR3 (TNR3+). The CDR3: CASKWGENTGELFF.